This TCR beta chain was observed in a study of human T cells and chemical hapten exposure. Each CDR3 protein is one row after TCRdb ran MiXCR on the RACE reads. The sample consists of approximately 100,000 distinct CDR3 sequences, around 10% of them appearing once. The CDR3 totals 14 residues. V lost 7 bases to trimming and J lost 5 bases; unmatched junction nucleotides: 9. The time point was: patch test 1, 2 weeks after DPC sensitization. Treatment: therapeutic diphenylcyclopropenone sensitization with weekly scalp DPC. This clonotype was detected many times. Sample: whole blood, taken in connection with sensitization to the hapten diphenylcyclopropenone (DPC). The rearrangement uses TRBV12-3 or TRBV12-4 and TRBJ1-1; TRBD1 matches 8 bases. The sequence was collected from a woman aged 40 to 49 with alopecia areata. Some clones in this sample may be carry-over from other donors' samples. The CDR3 is CASTPDRGVTEAFF. As DNA, the CDR3 is TGTGCCAGCACCCCAGACAGGGGAGTAACTGAAGCTTTCTTT.